This entry is about one T cell receptor beta chain. As yet, its antigen is unknown. The data stem from a study of CD8 T cells in Susac syndrome. After extraction with the RNeasy kit, about 0.5 to 1 ug of the RNA was reverse transcribed using random hexamers. With immunoSEQ multiplex PCR, TCR beta CDR3 was amplified across 54 Vbeta and 13 Jbeta. TCRdb fed the immunoSEQ multiplex PCR reads into MiXCR, producing one record per CDR3 protein. The top ten hold roughly 0.1% of the sample, which has 400,000 to 550,000 distinct CDR3 sequences, 75% to 90% seen once. Study-wide findings and caveats: Individuals included in the TCR sequencing and HLA analysis were acknowledged by the study to be relatively few in number.

The CDR3 contains 15 residues. Trimming took off 0 bases at V and 7 bases at J, with 14 bases between the two ends. The germline gives CDR1 SGDLS, CDR2 YYNGEE. J is TRBJ2-1 and V is TRBV9; D uncertain. The sequencing sample was made of CD8+ T cells from PBMCs. This TCR came from a human donor with multiple sclerosis. CDR3 DNA: TGTGCCAGCAGCGTAGACGGGTCAGTGGGGAATGAGCAGTTCTTC. Translation gives CASSVDGSVGNEQFF.